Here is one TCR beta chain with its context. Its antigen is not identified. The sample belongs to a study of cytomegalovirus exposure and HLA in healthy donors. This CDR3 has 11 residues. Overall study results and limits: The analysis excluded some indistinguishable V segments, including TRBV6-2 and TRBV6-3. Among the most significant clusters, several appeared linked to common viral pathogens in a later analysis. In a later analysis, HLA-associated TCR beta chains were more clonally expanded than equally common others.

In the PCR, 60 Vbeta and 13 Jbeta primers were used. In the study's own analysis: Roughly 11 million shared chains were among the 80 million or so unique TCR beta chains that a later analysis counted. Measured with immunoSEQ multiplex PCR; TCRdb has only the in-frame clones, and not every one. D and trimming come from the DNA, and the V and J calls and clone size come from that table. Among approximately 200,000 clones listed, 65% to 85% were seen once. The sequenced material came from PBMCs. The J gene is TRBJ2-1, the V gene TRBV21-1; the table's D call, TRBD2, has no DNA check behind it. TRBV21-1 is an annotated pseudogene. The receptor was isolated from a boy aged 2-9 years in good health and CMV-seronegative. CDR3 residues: CACTGRDEQFF. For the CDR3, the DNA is TGTGCCTGTACAGGGAGGGATGAGCAGTTCTTC.